The text below deals with one TCR beta chain. The CDR3 end lies 3 residues beyond the end of the read and is filled in from the germline J gene. The entry originates in a study of T cells in women clearing cervical HPV infection. Some clones are missing from TCRdb's copy, which holds only in-frame ones; the method was immunoSEQ multiplex PCR. The repertoire table contains tens of thousands of clones. This CDR3 contains 13 residues. CDR1 is SEHNR, CDR2 FQNEAQ, per germline (reference sequence). The receptor was derived from a woman aged 18 to 75 with a cervical HPV16 infection that either progressed to CIN3+ or cleared (not recorded which). The specimen was blood buffy coat. The rearrangement uses TRBV7-9 and TRBJ1-4, with D uncertain. CDR3 region: CASSLSVERGLFF. CDR3 bases read: TGTGCCAGCAGCTTAAGCGTGGAGCGGGGA.